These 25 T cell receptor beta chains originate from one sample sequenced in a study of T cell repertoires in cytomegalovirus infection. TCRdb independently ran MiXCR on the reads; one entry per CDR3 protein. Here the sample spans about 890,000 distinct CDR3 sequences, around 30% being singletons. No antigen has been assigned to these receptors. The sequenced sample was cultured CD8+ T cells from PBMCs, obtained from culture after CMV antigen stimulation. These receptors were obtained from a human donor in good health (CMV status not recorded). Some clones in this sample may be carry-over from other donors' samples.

The CDR3: CASSLTLMQPQHF. DNA for the CDR3: TGTGCCAGCAGTCTAACACTGATGCAGCCCCAGCATTTT. The V and J genes are TRBV28 and TRBJ1-5; D remains unclear. V was cut by 5 bases and J by 7 bases, with 12 bases left in between. This CDR3 spans 13 amino acids. Germline-derived CDR1 and CDR2 are MDHEN and SYDVKM.

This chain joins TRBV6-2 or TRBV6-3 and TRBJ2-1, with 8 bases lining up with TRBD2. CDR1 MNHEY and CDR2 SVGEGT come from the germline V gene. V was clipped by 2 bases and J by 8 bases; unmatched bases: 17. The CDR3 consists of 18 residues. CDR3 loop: CASSYIPVGLAKVDEQFF. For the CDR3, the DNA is TGTGCCAGCAGTTACATCCCTGTCGGACTAGCAAAGGTAGATGAGCAGTTCTTC.

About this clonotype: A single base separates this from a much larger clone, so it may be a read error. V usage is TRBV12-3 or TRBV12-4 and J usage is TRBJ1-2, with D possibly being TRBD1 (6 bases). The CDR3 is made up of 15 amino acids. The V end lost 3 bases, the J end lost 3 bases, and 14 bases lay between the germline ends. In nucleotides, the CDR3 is TGTGCCAGCAGTTTTCCGGGGGCTGGGGACTATGGCTACACCTTC. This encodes CASSFPGAGDYGYTF.

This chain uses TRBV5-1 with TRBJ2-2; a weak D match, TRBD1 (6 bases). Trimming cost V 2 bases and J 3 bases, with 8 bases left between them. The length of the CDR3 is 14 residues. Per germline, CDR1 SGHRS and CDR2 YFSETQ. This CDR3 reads CASSFRTDTGELFF. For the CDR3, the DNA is TGCGCCAGCAGCTTCAGGACAGACACCGGGGAGCTGTTTTTT.

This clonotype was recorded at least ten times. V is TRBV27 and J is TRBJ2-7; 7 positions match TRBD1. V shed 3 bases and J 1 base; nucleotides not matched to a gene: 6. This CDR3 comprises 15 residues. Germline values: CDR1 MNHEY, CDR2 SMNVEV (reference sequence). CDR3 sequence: CASSLGQRGSYEQYF. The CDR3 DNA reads TGTGCCAGCAGTTTGGGACAGCGTGGGTCCTACGAGCAGTACTTC.

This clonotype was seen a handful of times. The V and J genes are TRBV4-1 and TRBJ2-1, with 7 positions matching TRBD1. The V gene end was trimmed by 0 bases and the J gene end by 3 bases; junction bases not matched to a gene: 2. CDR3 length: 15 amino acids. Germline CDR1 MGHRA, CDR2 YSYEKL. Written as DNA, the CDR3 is TGCGCCAGCAGCCAAGAAAGGGGGCTCTACAATGAGCAGTTCTTC. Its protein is CASSQERGLYNEQFF.

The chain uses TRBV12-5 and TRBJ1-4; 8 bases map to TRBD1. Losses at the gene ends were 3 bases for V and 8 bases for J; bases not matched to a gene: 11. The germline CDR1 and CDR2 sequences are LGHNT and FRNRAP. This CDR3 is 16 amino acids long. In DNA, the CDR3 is TGTGCTAGTGGTTTTCCTTCGTCCCGGGACAGGGAAAAACTGTTTTTT. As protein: CASGFPSSRDREKLFF. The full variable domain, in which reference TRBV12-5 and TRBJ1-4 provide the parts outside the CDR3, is DARVTQTPRHKVTEMGQEVTMRCQPILGHNTVFWYRQTMMQGLELLAYFRNRAPLDDSGMPKDRFSAEMPDATLATLKIQPSEPRDSAVYFCASGFPSSRDREKLFFGSGTQLSVL.

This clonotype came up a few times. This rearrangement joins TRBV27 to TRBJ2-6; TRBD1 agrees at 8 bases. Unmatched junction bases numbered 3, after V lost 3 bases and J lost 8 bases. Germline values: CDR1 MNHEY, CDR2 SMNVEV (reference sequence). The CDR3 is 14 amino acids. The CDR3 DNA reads TGTGCCAGCAGTTTGTCAGGGGGCCCCAACGTCCTGACTTTC. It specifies CASSLSGGPNVLTF.

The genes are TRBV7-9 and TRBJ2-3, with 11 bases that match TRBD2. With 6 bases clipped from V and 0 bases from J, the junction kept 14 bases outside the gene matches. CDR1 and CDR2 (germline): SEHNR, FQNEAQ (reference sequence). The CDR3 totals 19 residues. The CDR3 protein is CASRPRGSGTSGSTDTQYF. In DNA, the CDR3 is TGTGCCAGCAGGCCCAGGGGATCCGGGACTAGCGGTAGCACAGATACGCAGTATTTT.

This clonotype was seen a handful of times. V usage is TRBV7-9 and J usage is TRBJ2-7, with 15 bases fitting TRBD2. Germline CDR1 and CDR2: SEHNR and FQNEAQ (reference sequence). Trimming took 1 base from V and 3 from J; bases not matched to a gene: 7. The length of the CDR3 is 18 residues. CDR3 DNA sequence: TGTGCCAGCAGCTTAGAAATCGGACTAGCGGGGGGGCTCTACGAGCAGTACGTC. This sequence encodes CASSLEIGLAGGLYEQYV.

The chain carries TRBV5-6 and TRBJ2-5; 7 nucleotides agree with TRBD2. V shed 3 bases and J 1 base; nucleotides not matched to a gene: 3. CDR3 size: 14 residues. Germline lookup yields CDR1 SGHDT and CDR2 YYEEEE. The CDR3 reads CASSSGTTQETQYF. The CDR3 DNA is TGTGCCAGCAGCTCCGGGACTACCCAAGAGACCCAGTACTTC.

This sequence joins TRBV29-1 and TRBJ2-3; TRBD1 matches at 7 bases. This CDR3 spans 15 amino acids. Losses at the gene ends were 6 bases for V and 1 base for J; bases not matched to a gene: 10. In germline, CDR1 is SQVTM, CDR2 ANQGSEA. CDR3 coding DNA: TGCAGCGTAGACGTCCCGGGACAGCGCACAGATACGCAGTATTTT. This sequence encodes CSVDVPGQRTDTQYF.

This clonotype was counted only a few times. This chain's CDR3 is CASSIGRNSPLHF. The CDR3 coding sequence is TGTGCCAGTAGTATAGGACGAAATTCACCCCTCCACTTT. The J gene is TRBJ1-6, the V gene TRBV19; D ambiguous. Per the germline V gene, CDR1 is LNHDA and CDR2 is SQIVND (reference sequence). Deletions cut 1 base from V and 7 bases from J, with 5 bases between. The CDR3 sequence is 13 residues long.

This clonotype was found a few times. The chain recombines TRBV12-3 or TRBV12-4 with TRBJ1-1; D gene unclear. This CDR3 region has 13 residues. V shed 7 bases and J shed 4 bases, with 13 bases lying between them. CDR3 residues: CASTLGFSTEAFF. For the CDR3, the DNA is TGTGCCAGCACCTTGGGGTTTAGCACTGAAGCTTTCTTT.

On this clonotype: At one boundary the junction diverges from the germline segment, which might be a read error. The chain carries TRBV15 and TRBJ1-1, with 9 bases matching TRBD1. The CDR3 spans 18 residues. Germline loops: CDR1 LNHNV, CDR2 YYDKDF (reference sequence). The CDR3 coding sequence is TGTGCCATCAGCGGAGAGGACAGGGGTGCCAATATGAACACTGAAGCTTTCTTT. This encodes CAISGEDRGANMNTEAFF.

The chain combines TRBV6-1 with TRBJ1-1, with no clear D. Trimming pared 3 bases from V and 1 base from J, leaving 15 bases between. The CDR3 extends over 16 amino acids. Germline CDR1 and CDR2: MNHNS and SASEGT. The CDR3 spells CASSERLRVGNTEAFF. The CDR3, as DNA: TGTGCCAGCAGTGAGAGACTCCGGGTTGGGAACACTGAAGCTTTCTTT.

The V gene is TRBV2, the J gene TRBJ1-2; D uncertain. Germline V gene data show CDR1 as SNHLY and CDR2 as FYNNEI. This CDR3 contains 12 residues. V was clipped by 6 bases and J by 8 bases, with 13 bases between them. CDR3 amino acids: CASRSRIGGYTF. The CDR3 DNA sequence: TGTGCCAGCAGGTCCAGGATTGGGGGCTACACCTTC.

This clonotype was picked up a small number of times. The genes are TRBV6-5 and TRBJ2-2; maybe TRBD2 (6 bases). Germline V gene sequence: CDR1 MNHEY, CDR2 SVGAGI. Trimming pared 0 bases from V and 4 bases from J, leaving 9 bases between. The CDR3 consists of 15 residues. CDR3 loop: CASSYSSGLTGELFF. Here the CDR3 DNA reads TGTGCCAGCAGTTACTCAAGCGGGCTCACCGGGGAGCTGTTTTTT.

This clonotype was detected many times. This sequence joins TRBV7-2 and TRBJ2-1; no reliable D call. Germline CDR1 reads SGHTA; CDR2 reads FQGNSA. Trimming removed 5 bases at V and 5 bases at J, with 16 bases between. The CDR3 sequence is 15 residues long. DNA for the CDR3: TGTGCCAGCAGCCTCCCCGGTCGTAACCACAATGAGCAGTTCTTC. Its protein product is CASSLPGRNHNEQFF.

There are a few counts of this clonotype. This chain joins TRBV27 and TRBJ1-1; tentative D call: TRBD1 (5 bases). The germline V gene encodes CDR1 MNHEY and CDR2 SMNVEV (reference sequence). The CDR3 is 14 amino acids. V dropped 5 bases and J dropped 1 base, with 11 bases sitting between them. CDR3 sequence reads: CASSAGTTNTEAFF. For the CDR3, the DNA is TGTGCCAGCAGTGCCGGGACTACGAACACTGAAGCTTTCTTT.

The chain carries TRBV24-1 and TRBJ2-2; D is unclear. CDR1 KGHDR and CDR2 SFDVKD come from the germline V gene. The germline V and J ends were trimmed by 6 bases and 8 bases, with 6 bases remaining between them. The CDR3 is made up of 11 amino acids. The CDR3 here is CATSSGGELFF. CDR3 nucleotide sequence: TGTGCCACCAGTAGTGGTGGGGAGCTGTTTTTT.

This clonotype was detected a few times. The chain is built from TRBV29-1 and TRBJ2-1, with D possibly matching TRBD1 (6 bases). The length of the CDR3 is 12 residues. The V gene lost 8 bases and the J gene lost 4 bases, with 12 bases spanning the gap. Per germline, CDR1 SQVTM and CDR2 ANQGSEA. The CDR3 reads CSSRQGYNEQFF. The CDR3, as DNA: TGCAGCTCGCGCCAGGGGTACAATGAGCAGTTCTTC.

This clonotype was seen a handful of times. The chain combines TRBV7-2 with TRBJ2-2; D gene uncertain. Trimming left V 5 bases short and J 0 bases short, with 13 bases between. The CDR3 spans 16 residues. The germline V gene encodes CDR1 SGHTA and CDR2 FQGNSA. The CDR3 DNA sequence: TGTGCCAGCAGCCCCGGACCCTACGCGAACACCGGGGAGCTGTTTTTT. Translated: CASSPGPYANTGELFF.

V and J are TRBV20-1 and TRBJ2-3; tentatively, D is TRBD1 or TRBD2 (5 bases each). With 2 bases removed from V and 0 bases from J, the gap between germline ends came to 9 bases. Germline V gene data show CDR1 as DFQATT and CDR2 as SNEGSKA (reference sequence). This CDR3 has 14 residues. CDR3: CSARLGDSTDTQYF. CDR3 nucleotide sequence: TGCAGTGCTAGATTGGGGGACAGCACAGATACGCAGTATTTT.

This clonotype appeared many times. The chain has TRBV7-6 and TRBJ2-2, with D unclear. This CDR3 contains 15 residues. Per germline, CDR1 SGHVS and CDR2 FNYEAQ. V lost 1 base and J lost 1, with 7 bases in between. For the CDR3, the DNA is TGTGCCAGCAGCTTAGTTGAAGGGAACACCGGGGAGCTGTTTTTT. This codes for CASSLVEGNTGELFF. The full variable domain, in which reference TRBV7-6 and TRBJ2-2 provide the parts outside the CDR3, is GAGVSQSPRYKVTKRGQDVALRCDPISGHVSLYWYRQALGQGPEFLTYFNYEAQQDKSGLPNDRFSAERPEGSISTLTIQRTEQRDSAMYRCASSLVEGNTGELFFGEGSRLTVL.